The 11 T cell receptor beta chains reported below all come from one sample, sequenced in a study of blood T cell repertoires in COVID-19 (TCRdb year 2020). The library was prepared using the immunoSEQ multiplex PCR assay. The table was pulled from immuneACCESS by TCRdb, which kept in-frame rearrangements only. Such tables lose some clones; where checked, under half of the loss comes from unresolved V genes, and the rest has no known cause. The table for this sample lists about 230,000 clones; roughly 90% of them were counted only once. The ten largest clones add up to approximately 3% of the sample. Sequencing used PBMCs or T cells enriched from blood (not recorded which). The origin of the receptors is a woman in her fifties or sixties in a cohort exposed to, infected with or recovered from COVID-19 (not recorded which).

In the case of this clone: At one end, the junction sequence differs from germline, possibly due to a read error. The chain couples TRBV7-7 to TRBJ2-3, with TRBD1 matching 10 bases. The CDR3 has 15 amino acids. CDR1 SSHAT and CDR2 FNYEAQ come from the germline V gene (reference sequence). Written as DNA, the CDR3 is TGTGCTAGCAGCCCCTCGACAGGGGGCGCAGATACGCAGTATTTT. It specifies CASSPSTGGADTQYF.

The CDR3 here is CASNTPDRVCLGYTF. The DNA of the CDR3 is TGTGCCAGCAATACCCCAGACAGGGTTTGTCTTGGCTACACCTTC. The chain links TRBV6-4 to TRBJ1-2; TRBD1 aligns across 7 bases. This CDR3 contains 15 residues. Trimming at V came to 7 bases and at J to 7 bases, leaving 15 bases not matched to a gene. The germline CDR1 and CDR2 sequences are MRHNA and SNTAGT.

V usage is TRBV30 and J usage is TRBJ2-3; D is ambiguous. In germline, CDR1 is GTSNPN, CDR2 SVGIG (reference sequence). This CDR3 contains 13 residues. Trimming shortened V by 1 base and J by 0 bases, and 5 bases separated the two germline ends. The CDR3 nucleotides are TGTGCCTGGAGTGCTTCTAGCACAGATACGCAGTATTTT. This sequence encodes CAWSASSTDTQYF.

The CDR3 DNA is TGTGCCAGCAGCGTAGGTGGCAGGGAGGGAGATACGCAGTATTTT. The encoded protein is CASSVGGREGDTQYF. This sequence joins TRBV9 and TRBJ2-3; 7 nucleotides match TRBD2. Germline CDR1 and CDR2: SGDLS and YYNGEE. This CDR3 contains 15 residues. V trimming: 0 bases; J trimming: 5 bases; junction bases outside the gene matches: 6.

The genes are TRBV7-2 and TRBJ2-2, with 9 bases matching TRBD2. Germline V gives CDR1 SGHTA, CDR2 FQGNSA. CDR3 size: 16 residues. V lost 5 bases to trimming and J lost 5 bases; unmatched junction nucleotides: 9. The CDR3 loop is CASSPNSGGWTGELFF. The CDR3, as DNA: TGTGCCAGCAGCCCAAATAGCGGGGGTTGGACCGGGGAGCTGTTTTTT.

This chain joins TRBV10-3 and TRBJ2-3; 9 positions match TRBD2. Trimming cost V 4 bases and J 4 bases; bases outside gene matches: 12. The CDR3 contains 17 residues. Germline-derived CDR1 and CDR2 are ENHRY and SYGVKD. The CDR3 nucleotides read TGTGCCATCAGTGGTCATACTTCGCGGGGGGGCGCAGATACGCAGTATTTT. Protein product: CAISGHTSRGGADTQYF.

The chain couples TRBV30 to TRBJ1-6; D not certain. Germline V gene sequence: CDR1 GTSNPN, CDR2 SVGIG (reference sequence). Trimming left V 6 bases short and J 0 bases short, with 9 bases between. The CDR3 extends over 14 amino acids. The CDR3 DNA follows: TGTGCCTGCGGACGGAGCTCCTATAATTCACCCCTCCACTTT. This encodes CACGRSSYNSPLHF. The whole variable domain, remainder taken from reference TRBV30 and TRBJ1-6, is SQTIHQWPATLVQPVGSPLSLECTVEGTSNPNLYWYRQAAGRGLQLLFYSVGIGQISSEVPQNLSASRPQDRQFILSSKKLLLSDSGFYLCACGRSSYNSPLHFGNGTRLTVT.

The V gene is TRBV6-5, the J gene TRBJ1-5; 8 nucleotides line up with TRBD1. The CDR3 is made up of 15 amino acids. J lost 0 bases, V lost 6 bases, and 4 bases had no gene match. Per the germline V gene, CDR1 is MNHEY and CDR2 is SVGAGI. The CDR3 bases are TGTGCCAGCAGGACAGGGGCCGCTAGCAATCAGCCCCAGCATTTT. It translates to CASRTGAASNQPQHF.

The chain carries TRBV4-3 and TRBJ1-6; 7 bases are a match to TRBD1. The germline V gene has CDR1 LGHNA and CDR2 YSLEER. V shed 3 bases and J 5 bases; nucleotides not matched to a gene: 10. The CDR3 runs 17 residues. The CDR3 here is CASSHLKSGTDNSPLHF. For the CDR3, the DNA is TGCGCCAGCAGCCACCTAAAGTCCGGGACAGATAATTCACCCCTCCACTTT.

The rearrangement uses TRBV3-1 (or the pseudogene TRBV3-2) and TRBJ1-2; tentative D call: TRBD1 (5 bases). The CDR3 runs 13 residues. The V and J ends lost 7 bases and 8 bases respectively, with 17 bases between them. Germline V CDR1 and CDR2: LGHDT, YNNKEL (reference sequence). CDR3 protein: CASNSEGVKGYTF. The CDR3 DNA is TGTGCCAGCAACAGTGAAGGGGTTAAGGGCTACACCTTC.

Remarks on this clone: The same CDR3 also results from other DNA sequences found in this sample. This chain connects TRBV20-1 to TRBJ1-1; D unclear. Germline lookup yields CDR1 DFQATT and CDR2 SNEGSKA (reference sequence). The V and J ends lost 3 bases and 1 base respectively, with 3 bases between them. The CDR3 has 11 amino acids. The CDR3 spells CSARRNTEAFF. For the CDR3, the DNA is TGCAGTGCTAGGAGGAACACTGAAGCTTTCTTT.